The 30 T cell receptor beta chains listed next were all sequenced from one sample in a study of blood T cell repertoires in COVID-19. Libraries were prepared by immunoSEQ multiplex PCR; TCRdb keeps only in-frame clonotypes and omits some of them. Of about 140,000 clones in the sample, around four fifths were seen once. Sequences were obtained from PBMCs or T cells enriched from blood (not recorded which). The source of these receptors is a woman aged 50 to 65 with acute COVID-19.

The chain links TRBV19 to TRBJ2-2; 9 nucleotides match TRBD1. CDR1 LNHDA and CDR2 SQIVND come from the germline V gene (reference sequence). The J segment lost 3 bases and the V segment lost 2 bases, leaving 4 bases of the junction unmatched. The CDR3 consists of 16 residues. CDR3 sequence: CASSIKDRGDTGELFF. In nucleotides, the CDR3 is TGTGCCAGTAGTATAAAGGACAGGGGAGACACCGGGGAGCTGTTTTTT.

This clone was picked up a small number of times. The V gene is TRBV7-9, the J gene TRBJ2-7; 7 nucleotides align to TRBD1. The CDR3 has 16 residues. Per germline, CDR1 SEHNR and CDR2 FQNEAQ (reference sequence). V shed 2 bases and J 6 bases; nucleotides not matched to a gene: 13. CDR3 in amino acids: CASSLNPLDRASEQYF. CDR3 sequence (DNA): TGTGCCAGCAGCTTAAACCCTCTAGACAGGGCGTCCGAGCAGTACTTC.

The genes are TRBV5-1 and TRBJ2-3; D is possibly TRBD1 (6 bases). V gave up 4 bases and J gave up 6 bases, with 9 bases separating them. CDR3 length equals 12 residues. Germline V gene data show CDR1 as SGHRS and CDR2 as YFSETQ. The CDR3 loop is CASSEGVDTQYF. For the CDR3, the DNA is TGCGCCAGCAGCGAGGGGGTGGATACGCAGTATTTT.

This chain uses TRBV18 with TRBJ2-1; 10 positions agree with TRBD2. The CDR3 loop spans 15 amino acids. V shed 5 bases, J shed 5 bases, and the junction held 6 bases outside the gene matches. Germline-derived CDR1 and CDR2 are KGHSH and LQKENI. CDR3 residues: CASSSRTSGDNEQFF. The DNA for the CDR3 is TGTGCCAGCTCATCTCGGACTAGCGGCGACAATGAGCAGTTCTTC.

This chain links TRBV3-1 (or the pseudogene TRBV3-2) with TRBJ2-3; 10 positions agree with TRBD2. Germline CDR1 reads LGHDT; CDR2 reads YNNKEL (reference sequence). CDR3 length: 19 amino acids. The V gene end was trimmed by 0 bases and the J gene end by 1 base; junction bases not matched to a gene: 10. CDR3: CASSQDSSGSKMGTDTQYF. The DNA of the CDR3 is TGTGCCAGCAGCCAAGACTCTAGCGGGAGTAAGATGGGCACAGATACGCAGTATTTT.

The chain is built from TRBV3-1 (or the pseudogene TRBV3-2) and TRBJ1-2, with 10 bases identical to TRBD1. CDR1 and CDR2 from the germline V gene are LGHDT and YNNKEL (reference sequence). Trimming at V came to 4 bases and at J to 0 bases, leaving 5 bases not matched to a gene. This CDR3 contains 16 residues. Written as DNA, the CDR3 is TGTGCCAGCAGCCCCCGGACAGGGGGAACTAACTATGGCTACACCTTC. Its translation is CASSPRTGGTNYGYTF.

This chain links TRBV4-1 with TRBJ2-1, with TRBD2 matching over 8 bases. J lost 4 bases, V lost 5 bases, and 7 bases had no gene match. This CDR3 has 15 residues. Germline CDR1 reads MGHRA; CDR2 reads YSYEKL. CDR3 protein: CASSGISGDYNEQFF. As DNA, the CDR3 is TGCGCCAGCAGCGGAATTAGCGGGGATTACAATGAGCAGTTCTTC.

Comment on this clone: The same CDR3 arises from other DNA sequences in this sample as well. This chain joins TRBV5-1 and TRBJ1-3; tentative D call: TRBD1 (6 bases). The CDR3 is 14 residues long. Germline CDR1 reads SGHRS; CDR2 reads YFSETQ. Trimming pared 8 bases from V and 2 bases from J, leaving 14 bases between. CDR3 sequence reads: CASTQGSPGNTIYF. Here the CDR3 DNA reads TGCGCCAGTACGCAGGGGTCGCCTGGAAACACCATATATTTT.

The chain couples TRBV5-1 to TRBJ2-1; TRBD2 agrees at 13 bases. This CDR3 comprises 18 residues. J was trimmed by 7 bases and V by 3 bases; bases with no gene match: 13. Germline CDR1 reads SGHRS; CDR2 reads YFSETQ. The chain's CDR3 is CASSSKGLAGTTANEQFF. Written as DNA, the CDR3 is TGCGCCAGCAGCTCAAAGGGACTAGCGGGAACCACGGCGAATGAGCAGTTCTTC.

This chain links TRBV7-3 with TRBJ1-1, with 11 bases fitting TRBD1. J gave up 5 bases and V 5 bases, and 4 bases lay outside the gene matches. The CDR3 spans 14 residues. Germline CDR1 is SGHTA and CDR2 is FQGTGA. CDR3 sequence: CASSPGQGATEAFF. CDR3 nucleotides: TGTGCCAGCAGCCCAGGACAGGGGGCTACTGAAGCTTTCTTT.

The V and J genes are TRBV4-1 and TRBJ1-2; no clear D. V gave up 4 bases and J gave up 0 bases, with 15 bases separating them. CDR3 length: 16 amino acids. The V gene's germline CDR1 is MGHRA and CDR2 YSYEKL. DNA for the CDR3: TGCGCCAGCAGCCCAAGAAGCCTTGGAGCTAACTATGGCTACACCTTC. This translates into CASSPRSLGANYGYTF.

The gene calls are TRBV3-1 (or the pseudogene TRBV3-2) and TRBJ2-1, with D perhaps TRBD2 (5 bases). There are 20 residues in the CDR3. The germline V gene encodes CDR1 LGHDT and CDR2 YNNKEL (reference sequence). V gave up 1 base and J gave up 2 bases, with 24 bases separating them. CDR3: CASSQGHPAAEDLPYNEQFF. In DNA, the CDR3 is TGTGCCAGCAGCCAAGGCCACCCCGCGGCAGAGGACTTACCCTACAATGAGCAGTTCTTC.

The gene calls are TRBV29-1 and TRBJ1-2, with TRBD1 matching over 9 bases. The germline V gene encodes CDR1 SQVTM and CDR2 ANQGSEA. The junction had 8 bases not matched to a gene; V was cut back by 7 bases and J by 8 bases. The CDR3 has 12 residues. The CDR3 loop reads CSARWDREGYTF. The CDR3 DNA is TGCAGCGCACGATGGGACAGGGAAGGCTACACCTTC.

The chain links TRBV5-6 to TRBJ1-2, with TRBD1 matching over 7 bases. Germline V CDR1 and CDR2: SGHDT, YYEEEE. The V gene end was trimmed by 0 bases and the J gene end by 4 bases; junction bases not matched to a gene: 6. This CDR3 region has 15 residues. The CDR3 protein is CASSLGGQEFYGYTF. DNA for the CDR3: TGTGCCAGCAGCTTGGGTGGACAGGAGTTCTATGGCTACACCTTC. Drawing the rest from reference TRBV5-6 and TRBJ1-2, the complete variable domain is DAGVTQSPTHLIKTRGQQVTLRCSPKSGHDTVSWYQQALGQGPQFIFQYYEEEERQRGNFPDRFSGHQFPNYSSELNVNALLLGDSALYLCASSLGGQEFYGYTFGSGTRLTVV.

This chain uses TRBV13 with TRBJ1-6, with 9 positions matching TRBD1. CDR3 length equals 14 residues. Looked up from germline, CDR1 is PRHDT and CDR2 is FYEKMQ (reference sequence). V shed 5 bases and J 7 bases; nucleotides not matched to a gene: 3. The CDR3 nucleotides are TGTGCCAGCAGCGCACAGGGGGCGAATTCACCCCTCCACTTT. The encoded protein is CASSAQGANSPLHF.

The chain is built from TRBV5-1 and TRBJ2-7; tentative D call: TRBD2 (5 bases). Trimming pared 4 bases from V and 2 bases from J, leaving 13 bases between. The CDR3 loop spans 14 amino acids. Germline assignment: CDR1 SGHRS and CDR2 YFSETQ. CDR3 in DNA: TGCGCCAGCAGCGTGCCTCGGGAAACCTACGAGCAGTACTTC. Translated: CASSVPRETYEQYF. The full variable domain, rest sourced from reference TRBV5-1 and TRBJ2-7, is KAGVTQTPRYLIKTRGQQVTLSCSPISGHRSVSWYQQTPGQGLQFLFEYFSETQRNKGNFPGRFSGRQFSNSRSEMNVSTLELGDSALYLCASSVPRETYEQYFGPGTRLTVT.

The rearrangement joins TRBV3-1 (or the pseudogene TRBV3-2) to TRBJ1-2; 7 bases are a match to TRBD1. Germline V CDR1 and CDR2: LGHDT, YNNKEL (reference sequence). The CDR3 consists of 13 residues. V dropped 5 bases and J dropped 6; count of bases not matched to a gene: 6. The CDR3 region has the DNA TGTGCCAGCAGCAGACAGGGAGGTAATGGCTACACCTTC. This sequence encodes CASSRQGGNGYTF.

CDR3 in amino acids: CASSGERGGATSGRLNTQYF. CDR3 DNA: TGCGCCAGCAGCGGAGAAAGAGGGGGCGCGACTAGCGGGAGGCTCAATACGCAGTATTTT. The chain carries TRBV5-1 and TRBJ2-3, with 13 bases matching TRBD2. This CDR3 has 20 amino acids. Germline CDR1 and CDR2: SGHRS and YFSETQ. J was trimmed by 7 bases and V by 4 bases; bases with no gene match: 21.

This sequence joins TRBV9 and TRBJ1-2, with TRBD1 identical over 7 bases. J gave up 2 bases and V 3 bases, and 4 bases lay outside the gene matches. The CDR3 has 14 residues. Germline V gene lookup returns CDR1 SGDLS and CDR2 YYNGEE. The chain's CDR3 is CASSGYRGNYGYTF. CDR3 DNA: TGTGCCAGCAGCGGGTACAGGGGAAACTATGGCTACACCTTC.

V and J are TRBV5-4 and TRBJ2-5, with D possibly being TRBD1 (5 bases). Germline CDR1 SGHNT, CDR2 YYREEE (reference sequence). The CDR3 runs to 14 residues. The germline V and J ends were trimmed by 7 bases and 1 base, with 14 bases remaining between them. CDR3 DNA sequence: TGTGCCAGCTTACTCCAGGGCCCCCAAGAGACCCAGTACTTC. Translating gives CASLLQGPQETQYF.

The rearrangement joins TRBV2 to TRBJ1-4, with 8 positions matching TRBD1. Germline CDR1 SNHLY, CDR2 FYNNEI. J lost 5 bases, V lost 4 bases, and 9 bases had no gene match. The CDR3 extends over 16 amino acids. CDR3 protein: CASSGYRGGLNEKLFF. CDR3 nucleotide sequence: TGTGCCAGCAGTGGGTACAGGGGGGGATTGAATGAAAAACTGTTTTTT.

J is TRBJ2-7 and V is TRBV6-5; D remains unclear. Germline loops: CDR1 MNHEY, CDR2 SVGAGI. This CDR3 is 12 amino acids long. V lost 6 bases, J lost 3 bases, and 9 bases lay in between. This CDR3 is CASRRTDYEQYF. As DNA, the CDR3 is TGTGCCAGCAGGAGAACAGACTACGAGCAGTACTTC.

The genes are TRBV5-5 and TRBJ1-5, with a possible D match to TRBD1 (5 bases). V dropped 3 bases and J dropped 0 bases, with 10 bases sitting between them. The CDR3 is made up of 15 amino acids. The germline V gene encodes CDR1 SGHKS and CDR2 YYEKEE (reference sequence). CDR3 sequence: CASSWGLYSNQPQHF. The CDR3 bases are TGTGCCAGCAGCTGGGGACTATATAGCAATCAGCCCCAGCATTTT.

The CDR3 DNA reads as TGCGCCAGCAGCCAGTTTGGGCAGGGGAACACTGAAGCTTTCTTT. This sequence encodes CASSQFGQGNTEAFF. The J gene is TRBJ1-1, the V gene TRBV4-1, with D perhaps TRBD1 (5 bases). The CDR3 has 15 residues. The germline CDR1 and CDR2 sequences are MGHRA and YSYEKL. V lost 3 bases, J lost 1 base, and 12 bases lay in between.

The V and J genes are TRBV29-1 and TRBJ2-2, with TRBD1 matching over 7 bases. Germline CDR1 and CDR2: SQVTM and ANQGSEA. This CDR3 has 15 amino acids. The trim removed 6 bases at V and 0 bases at J, leaving 7 bases unmatched. The CDR3 DNA reads TGCAGCGTCTCTTCCGGACAGGCGAACACCGGGGAGCTGTTTTTT. It translates to CSVSSGQANTGELFF.

The V gene is TRBV28, the J gene TRBJ1-2, with 8 bases aligning to TRBD1. The CDR3 consists of 16 residues. With V trimmed by 3 bases and J by 4 bases, 10 bases remained unmatched. Germline assignment: CDR1 MDHEN and CDR2 SYDVKM. This CDR3 reads CASSFVPGGTIYGYTF. The CDR3 DNA sequence: TGTGCCAGCAGTTTCGTTCCAGGGGGCACCATCTATGGCTACACCTTC.

The J gene is TRBJ2-4, the V gene TRBV11-1, with no clear D. Trimming removed 6 bases from V and 1 base from J, with 10 bases in between. This CDR3 comprises 14 residues. CDR1 SGHAT and CDR2 FQDESV come from the germline V gene (reference sequence). This CDR3 reads CASSRILAKNIQYF. CDR3 bases: TGTGCCAGCAGTCGTATACTGGCCAAAAACATTCAGTACTTC.

The chain employs TRBV3-1 (or the pseudogene TRBV3-2) and TRBJ2-3, with D maybe TRBD2 (5 bases). CDR3 length: 17 residues. With 5 bases removed from V and 3 bases from J, the gap between germline ends came to 21 bases. In germline, CDR1 is LGHDT, CDR2 YNNKEL (reference sequence). The CDR3 bases are TGTGCCAGCAGCTCCCTGCCAGCGGAGGCGGGTACAGATACGCAGTATTTT. Translation gives CASSSLPAEAGTDTQYF.

The chain is built from TRBV11-1 and TRBJ2-2, with D tentatively TRBD1 (5 bases). Trimming removed 3 bases at V and 4 bases at J, with 12 bases between. The CDR3 has 15 amino acids. Germline CDR1 SGHAT, CDR2 FQDESV (reference sequence). Written as DNA, the CDR3 is TGTGCCAGCAGCTTTCAGGGAAGAGGCACCGGGGAGCTGTTTTTT. Its translation is CASSFQGRGTGELFF.

The rearrangement joins TRBV28 to TRBJ2-7; 7 positions agree with TRBD1. After removal of 7 bases from V and 3 bases from J, the junction contained 9 bases not matched to a gene. The CDR3 extends over 14 amino acids. Germline loops: CDR1 MDHEN, CDR2 SYDVKM. CDR3 amino acids: CASNIFGTDYEQYF. CDR3 DNA: TGTGCCAGCAATATTTTCGGGACAGACTACGAGCAGTACTTC.